This T cell receptor beta chain was observed in a study of blood T cell repertoires in COVID-19. Overall study: Italy, Spain and the United States were the sources of the convalescent and acute COVID-19 samples. T cells, B-cell-depleted T cells, or PBMCs supplied cDNA or gDNA.

Germline lookup yields CDR1 SGHRS and CDR2 YFSETQ. This CDR3 spans 11 amino acids. V lost 5 bases and J 2 bases, leaving 4 bases between the germline ends. The repertoire was sequenced with immunoSEQ multiplex PCR; TCRdb's copy has only in-frame clones and lacks some. The repertoire holds about 50,000 clones, with around four fifths as singletons. The receptor's source is a woman of 80 years or more with acute or convalescent COVID-19. V gene TRBV5-1 combines with J gene TRBJ2-5; D unresolved. The sequenced sample consisted of peripheral blood. The CDR3 loop reads CASRRQETQYF. The DNA of the CDR3 is TGCGCCAGCAGGAGGCAAGAGACCCAGTACTTC.